Listed here is a single T cell receptor (beta chain). The sample belongs to a study of tumor-infiltrating lymphocytes in oesophageal squamous cell carcinoma. TCRdb reprocessed the PCR reads with MiXCR, giving one entry per CDR3 protein. The sample has about 10,000 distinct CDR3 sequences, about 64% seen once. The sequenced sample was esophageal tumor tissue. This TCR was recovered from a female donor with esophageal squamous cell carcinoma.

The CDR3 is CASRGPSGSSPLHF. CDR3 nucleotides: TGCGCCAGCAGGGGCCCCAGTGGGAGCTCACCCCTCCACTTT. V and J are TRBV5-1 and TRBJ1-6; no definite D call. The CDR3 has 14 residues. Germline V gene lookup returns CDR1 SGHRS and CDR2 YFSETQ. The V gene lost 5 bases and the J gene lost 10 bases, with 16 bases spanning the gap.